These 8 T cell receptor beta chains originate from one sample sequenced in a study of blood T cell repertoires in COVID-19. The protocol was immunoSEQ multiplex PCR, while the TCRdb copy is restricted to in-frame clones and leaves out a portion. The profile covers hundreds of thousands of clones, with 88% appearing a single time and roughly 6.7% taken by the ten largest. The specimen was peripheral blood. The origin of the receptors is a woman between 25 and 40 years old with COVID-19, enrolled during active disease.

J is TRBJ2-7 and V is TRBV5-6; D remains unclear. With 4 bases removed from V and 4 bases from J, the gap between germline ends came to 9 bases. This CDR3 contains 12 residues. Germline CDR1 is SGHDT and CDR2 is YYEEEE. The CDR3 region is CASSVVEYEQYF. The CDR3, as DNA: TGTGCCAGCAGCGTAGTCGAGTACGAGCAGTACTTC.

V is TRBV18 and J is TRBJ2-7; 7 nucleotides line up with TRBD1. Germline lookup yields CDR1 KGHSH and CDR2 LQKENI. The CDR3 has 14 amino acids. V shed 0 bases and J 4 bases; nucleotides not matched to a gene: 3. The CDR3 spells CASSPPWDSYEQYV. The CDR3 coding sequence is TGTGCCAGCTCACCACCCTGGGACAGTTACGAGCAGTACGTC.

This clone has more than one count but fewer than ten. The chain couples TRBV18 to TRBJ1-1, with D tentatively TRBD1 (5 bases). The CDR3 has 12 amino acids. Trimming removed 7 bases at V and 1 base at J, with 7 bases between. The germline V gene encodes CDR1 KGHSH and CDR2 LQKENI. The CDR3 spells CASCQGNTEAFF. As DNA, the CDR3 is TGTGCCAGCTGCCAGGGGAACACTGAAGCTTTCTTT.

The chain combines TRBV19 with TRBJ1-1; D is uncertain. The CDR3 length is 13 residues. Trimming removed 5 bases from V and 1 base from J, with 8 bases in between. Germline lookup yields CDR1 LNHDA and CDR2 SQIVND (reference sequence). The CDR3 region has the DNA TGTGCCAGTAGTTATGGGCCGAACACTGAAGCTTTCTTT. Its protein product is CASSYGPNTEAFF.

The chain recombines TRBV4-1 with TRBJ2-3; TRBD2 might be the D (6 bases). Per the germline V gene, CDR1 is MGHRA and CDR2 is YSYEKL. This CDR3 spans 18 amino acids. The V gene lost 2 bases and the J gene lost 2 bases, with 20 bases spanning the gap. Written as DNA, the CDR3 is TGCGCCAGCAGCCAACCCCTCGGAGGGGAGCGTTACACAGATACGCAGTATTTT. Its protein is CASSQPLGGERYTDTQYF.

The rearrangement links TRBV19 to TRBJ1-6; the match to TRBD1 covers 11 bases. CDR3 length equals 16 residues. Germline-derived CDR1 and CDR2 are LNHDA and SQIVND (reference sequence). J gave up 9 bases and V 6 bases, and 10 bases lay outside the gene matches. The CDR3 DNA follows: TGTGCCAGTAGGGCCGGGACAGGGGGATCTAGTTCACCCCTCCACTTT. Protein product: CASRAGTGGSSSPLHF.

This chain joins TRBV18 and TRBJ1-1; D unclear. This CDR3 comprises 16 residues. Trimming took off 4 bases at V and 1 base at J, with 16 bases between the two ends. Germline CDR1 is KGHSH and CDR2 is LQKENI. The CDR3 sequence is CASSLSGSVGNTEAFF. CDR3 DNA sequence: TGTGCCAGCTCACTGTCCGGGTCAGTGGGGAACACTGAAGCTTTCTTT.

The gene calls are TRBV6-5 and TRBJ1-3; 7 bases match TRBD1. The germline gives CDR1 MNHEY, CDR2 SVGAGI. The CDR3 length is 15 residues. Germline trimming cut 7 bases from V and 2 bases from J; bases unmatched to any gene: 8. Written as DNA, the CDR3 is TGTGCCAGCACCGCCTTCAGGGGGACTGGAAACACCATATATTTT. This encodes CASTAFRGTGNTIYF.